The rows below give T cell receptor beta chains drawn from one sample of a study of Graves' ophthalmopathy and Graves' hyperthyroidism. TCRdb itself ran the multiplex PCR reads through MiXCR, one entry per CDR3 protein. The sample holds hundreds of thousands of distinct CDR3 sequences; over 20% are singletons and the top ten take approximately 3.2%. Sequencing input: peripheral blood. All receptors derive from a woman aged 18-29 years with stable Graves' hyperthyroidism. Each CDR3 is given with its conserved first and last residue. The D gene is left open where the match is weak. A row's size may be missing; if present it is once, few, many or a size class.

v_gene	d_gene	j_gene	abundance	CDR3aa
TRBV29-1	TRBD2	TRBJ2-5	many	CSVEVLGLASQYF
TRBV19	-	TRBJ1-5	-	CASSISGGNDQPQHF
TRBV7-9	-	TRBJ2-4	-	CASSPERDPRYF
TRBV7-8	-	TRBJ2-7	-	CASTRTIYEQYF
TRBV15	TRBD2	TRBJ2-7	many	CATSRNSGARNEQYF
TRBV6-2/TRBV6-3	-	TRBJ1-2	-	CASSKTEDYGYTF
TRBV6-1	-	TRBJ2-5	-	CASSEINQETQYF
TRBV19	TRBD1	TRBJ1-2	-	CASSIGGTGASLYGYTF
TRBV27	TRBD1	TRBJ1-6	-	CASSLRQGFALHF
TRBV29-1	TRBD1	TRBJ1-1	many	CSAKTGGDTEAFF
TRBV29-1	-	TRBJ2-5	many	CSVDPFPREYPIF
TRBV12-3/TRBV12-4	-	TRBJ1-1	many	CASSLTPGTQAFF
TRBV2	-	TRBJ1-2	-	CASSDTRYDYTF
TRBV12-3/TRBV12-4	-	TRBJ2-3	few	CASRAAQRSFGTDTQYF
TRBV11-2	-	TRBJ1-1	many	CASSQTGSEAFF
TRBV6-1	TRBD2	TRBJ2-5	many	CATGTSGSAETQYF
TRBV2	-	TRBJ1-2	many	CASSEVRGSYGYAF
TRBV20-1	-	TRBJ2-4	-	CSASARAGAKNIQYF
TRBV28	TRBD1	TRBJ1-1	many	CATGQGARRLGNTEAFF
TRBV19	-	TRBJ1-1	many	CASSRGRAEAFF
TRBV11-2	TRBD2	TRBJ2-7	-	CASSYRVGGGRAYEQYF
TRBV10-1	TRBD1	TRBJ1-1	-	CASSPSRGTGTEAFF
TRBV28	-	TRBJ2-7	-	CASSFRSRVSYEQYF
TRBV7-8	TRBD2	TRBJ2-3	few	CASSFRTSGVTDTQYF
TRBV7-9	TRBD2	TRBJ2-7	-	CASSLSTSGSGEQYF
TRBV12-3/TRBV12-4	TRBD2	TRBJ2-5	many	CASSPTSGTSGSDRQETQYF
TRBV10-3	TRBD1	TRBJ2-5	many	CAISEGQGDQETQYF
TRBV2	-	TRBJ1-3	few	CASSETGVSGNTIYF
TRBV18	-	TRBJ2-7	-	CASSPIDRSYEQYF
TRBV20-1	-	TRBJ1-5	many	CSARSPGSNQPQHF
TRBV30	-	TRBJ1-2	-	CAWKGDYGYTF
TRBV7-6	-	TRBJ2-5	few	CASSLAYMETQYF
TRBV12-3/TRBV12-4	TRBD1	TRBJ2-7	many	CASSSGTGATYEQYF
TRBV27	-	TRBJ2-2	few	CASNMGGGTGELFF
TRBV12-5	TRBD1	TRBJ2-2	-	CASGLVSGGDTGELFF
TRBV14	-	TRBJ1-6	many	CASSQGYNSPLHF
TRBV29-1	-	TRBJ1-1	many	CSVEALRSNTEAFF
TRBV28	TRBD1	TRBJ2-2	-	CASTPPGTGETGELFF
TRBV11-2	-	TRBJ2-5	-	CASSLEWQNQETQYF
TRBV27	-	TRBJ2-5	-	CASSLRPYMDQETQYF
TRBV6-2/TRBV6-3	-	TRBJ1-1	few	CASSHRAGFYAPMNTEAFF
TRBV6-2/TRBV6-3	TRBD1	TRBJ2-7	many	CASSYDDRGSYEQYF
TRBV6-1	-	TRBJ2-2	many	CASRGQTNTGELFF
TRBV27	-	TRBJ2-7	many	CASSLGTGRYEQYF
TRBV20-1	-	TRBJ2-5	many	CSARDEGGWRETQYF
TRBV28	TRBD1	TRBJ1-1	-	CVSSSGGVDGAFF
TRBV9	TRBD2	TRBJ2-5	many	CASSVGLAFQETQYF
TRBV6-5	-	TRBJ1-5	-	CASSFSSVPQTQHF
TRBV6-7	-	TRBJ2-3	few	CASSYGGSTQYF
TRBV6-1	-	TRBJ1-3	many	CASARFSGNTIYF
TRBV13	-	TRBJ1-6	-	CASSLAPGGPGISPLHF